This record covers a single T cell receptor (beta chain). V was cut by 5 bases and J by 1 base, with 12 bases left in between. The CDR3 has 15 residues. CDR1 is MNHEY, CDR2 SMNVEV, per germline (reference sequence). This specimen comes from a study of blood T cell repertoires in COVID-19. Study in general: From T cells, B-cell-depleted T cells, or PBMCs came the material, which was cDNA or gDNA.

Per the original methods: Amplifying reference gene primers gave estimates of nucleated cell counts. Libraries were prepared by immunoSEQ multiplex PCR; TCRdb keeps only in-frame clonotypes and omits some of them. The V and J calls and the clone size are those of that table, but D and trimming were determined from the DNA. Here the sample spans 200,000 to 250,000 clones, around 86% being singletons. The gene calls are TRBV27 and TRBJ1-5; D remains unclear. Material: peripheral blood. This TCR came from a man aged 55 to 70 with acute or convalescent COVID-19. The CDR3 bases are TGTGCCAGCAGTAAGGAGGGAAGCAGCAATCAGCCCCAGCATTTT. Protein product: CASSKEGSSNQPQHF.